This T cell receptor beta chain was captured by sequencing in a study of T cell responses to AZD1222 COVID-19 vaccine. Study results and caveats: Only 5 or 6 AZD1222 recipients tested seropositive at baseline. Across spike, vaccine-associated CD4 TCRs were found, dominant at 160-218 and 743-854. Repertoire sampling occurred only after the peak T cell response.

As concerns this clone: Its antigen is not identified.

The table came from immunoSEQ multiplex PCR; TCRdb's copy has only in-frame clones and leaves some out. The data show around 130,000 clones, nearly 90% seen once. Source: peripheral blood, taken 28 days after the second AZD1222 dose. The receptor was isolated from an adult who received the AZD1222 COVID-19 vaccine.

The CDR3 nucleotides read TGTGCCAGCAGTGCCGTGGGGGGCTCGGGCACAGATACGCAGTATTTT. Its translation is CASSAVGGSGTDTQYF. The chain couples TRBV6-1 to TRBJ2-3; D assignment may be TRBD1 or TRBD2 (6 bases each). The CDR3 consists of 16 residues. CDR1 is MNHNS, CDR2 SASEGT, per germline. With 4 bases removed from V and 1 base from J, the gap between germline ends came to 15 bases.